One sample yielded the 17 T cell receptor beta chains listed below, sequenced in a study of blood T cell repertoires in COVID-19. Sequenced by immunoSEQ multiplex PCR; TCRdb stores in-frame clones only, minus some. The data contain tens of thousands of clones, approximately 84% of them seen just once; the ten biggest clones take up 16%. Sequenced sample: peripheral blood. Receptors were obtained from a man aged 35-49 years with COVID-19, enrolled during active disease.

The J gene is TRBJ1-1, the V gene TRBV5-8; TRBD1 agrees at 11 bases. Germline values: CDR1 SGHTS, CDR2 YDEGEE. The CDR3 totals 16 residues. V was pared by 0 bases and J by 3 bases, with 4 bases of the junction left unmatched. CDR3 bases: TGTGCCAGCAGCTTGGCAAGGGACAGGGGGTACACTGAAGCTTTCTTT. Its protein is CASSLARDRGYTEAFF.

The gene calls are TRBV10-3 and TRBJ2-3; 10 nucleotides align to TRBD2. The CDR3 contains 17 residues. With V trimmed by 6 bases and J by 2 bases, 11 bases remained unmatched. Looked up from germline, CDR1 is ENHRY and CDR2 is SYGVKD. CDR3 region: CAISATPSGGYTDTQYF. As DNA, the CDR3 is TGTGCCATCAGCGCAACCCCTAGCGGGGGTTACACAGATACGCAGTATTTT.

The V gene is TRBV27, the J gene TRBJ2-2; 9 bases agree with TRBD1. There are 17 residues in the CDR3. V shed 7 bases and J 4 bases; nucleotides not matched to a gene: 13. Germline lookup yields CDR1 MNHEY and CDR2 SMNVEV (reference sequence). The CDR3 DNA reads TGTGCCAGCAAACCGCTGACCGGGACAGGGTTCACCGGGGAGCTGTTTTTT. The encoded protein is CASKPLTGTGFTGELFF.

The chain joins TRBV7-6 to TRBJ2-1; 10 nucleotides align to TRBD1. With V trimmed by 5 bases and J by 8 bases, 12 bases remained unmatched. The CDR3 totals 16 residues. Germline values: CDR1 SGHVS, CDR2 FNYEAQ. The chain's CDR3 is CASSPLGTGDMHEQFF. CDR3 DNA sequence: TGTGCCAGCAGCCCCCTCGGGACAGGGGATATGCATGAGCAGTTCTTC.

V usage is TRBV28 and J usage is TRBJ1-2; a possible D gene is TRBD1 (6 bases). V lost 4 bases and J 5 bases, leaving 8 bases between the germline ends. The CDR3 totals 12 residues. Germline assignment: CDR1 MDHEN and CDR2 SYDVKM. The CDR3 DNA follows: TGTGCCAGCAGTTACAGGGTGTATGGCTACACCTTC. It translates to CASSYRVYGYTF.

J is TRBJ2-2 and V is TRBV5-1; D not certain. V lost 0 bases, J lost 5 bases, and 8 bases lay in between. The CDR3 covers 14 residues. CDR1 and CDR2 from the germline V gene are SGHRS and YFSETQ. In DNA, the CDR3 is TGCGCCAGCAGCTTGGATCTCAGTACCGGGGAGCTGTTTTTT. This codes for CASSLDLSTGELFF.

V gene TRBV10-3 combines with J gene TRBJ2-1; 9 bases line up with TRBD1. Per the germline V gene, CDR1 is ENHRY and CDR2 is SYGVKD. There are 16 residues in the CDR3. The V and J ends lost 2 bases and 6 bases, in that order; junction bases with no gene match: 8. Here the CDR3 reads CAISEISRTGVNEQFF. CDR3 bases: TGTGCCATCAGTGAGATAAGTAGGACAGGGGTCAATGAGCAGTTCTTC.

This chain connects TRBV12-3 or TRBV12-4 to TRBJ2-7; 8 bases are a match to TRBD1. The CDR3 extends over 13 amino acids. The V segment lost 8 bases and the J segment 3 bases; nucleotides outside the gene matches: 6. For the CDR3, the DNA is TGTGCCAGCGGGCGGACAGGGAGCTACGAGCAGTACTTC. This codes for CASGRTGSYEQYF.

The chain is built from TRBV3-1 (or the pseudogene TRBV3-2) and TRBJ2-3; 11 bases fit TRBD2. The CDR3 covers 16 residues. Losses at the gene ends were 0 bases for V and 7 bases for J; bases not matched to a gene: 6. Germline V gene lookup returns CDR1 LGHDT and CDR2 YNNKEL (reference sequence). The CDR3 loop is CASSQDSGGAGYTQYF. The CDR3 DNA sequence: TGTGCCAGCAGCCAAGATAGCGGGGGGGCGGGATATACGCAGTATTTT.

The chain links TRBV25-1 to TRBJ2-1, with TRBD2 matching 7 bases. This CDR3 has 15 amino acids. Trimming took 4 bases from V and 1 from J; bases not matched to a gene: 4. The germline V gene has CDR1 MGHDK and CDR2 SYGVNS. The CDR3 bases are TGTGCCAGCAGTGGTACTAGCGATTCCTACAATGAGCAGTTCTTC. It yields the protein CASSGTSDSYNEQFF.

The chain carries TRBV28 and TRBJ1-1; TRBD1 is a possible D gene (6 bases). Deletions cut 8 bases from V and 4 bases from J, with 29 bases between. This CDR3 has 18 amino acids. Germline-derived CDR1 and CDR2 are MDHEN and SYDVKM. CDR3 sequence: CASHSSQGGQLVGTEAFF. CDR3 nucleotides: TGTGCCAGCCACTCTTCTCAAGGTGGACAGTTGGTCGGCACTGAAGCTTTCTTT.

This clone appeared once. This chain connects TRBV5-1 to TRBJ1-1; 7 nucleotides align to TRBD1. This CDR3 comprises 16 residues. Trimming took 4 bases from V and 2 from J; bases not matched to a gene: 11. CDR1 and CDR2 from the germline V gene are SGHRS and YFSETQ. In DNA, the CDR3 is TGCGCCAGCAGCCCGACCCCGGGACAGCAAAACACTGAAGCTTTCTTT. Its protein is CASSPTPGQQNTEAFF.

This clone was seen a handful of times. The chain recombines TRBV7-8 with TRBJ1-3, with 10 bases fitting TRBD1. The J segment lost 6 bases and the V segment lost 5 bases, leaving 13 bases of the junction unmatched. CDR1 and CDR2 (germline): SGHVS, FQNEAQ. The CDR3 is 17 residues long. The CDR3 nucleotides are TGTGCCAGCAGCCGAGCACCGGGACAGGGGTTGGAAAACACCATATATTTT. This sequence encodes CASSRAPGQGLENTIYF.

This clone is a singleton in its sample. In DNA form, the CDR3 reads TGTGCCAGCAGCTTACAGGGGGCCGGGGAGACCCAGTACTTC. Its protein product is CASSLQGAGETQYF. This chain joins TRBV7-9 and TRBJ2-5; 8 nucleotides line up with TRBD1. Germline V gene sequence: CDR1 SEHNR, CDR2 FQNEAQ (reference sequence). There are 14 residues in the CDR3. Unmatched junction bases numbered 4, after V lost 2 bases and J lost 5 bases. Based on the CDR3 plus reference TRBV7-9 and TRBJ2-5, the full variable domain is DTGVSQNPRHKITKRGQNVTFRCDPISEHNRLYWYRQTLGQGPEFLTYFQNEAQLEKSRLLSDRFSAERPKGSFSTLEIQRTEQGDSAMYLCASSLQGAGETQYFGPGTRLLVL.

In its sample, this clone was seen a few times. As DNA, the CDR3 is TGTGCCAGCAGCGTAATGGCGGGGTCTGGCGAGCAGTACTTC. Its translation is CASSVMAGSGEQYF. This rearrangement joins TRBV9 to TRBJ2-7, with a weak D call TRBD2 (6 bases). Trimming left V 1 base short and J 6 bases short, with 14 bases between. The germline CDR1 and CDR2 sequences are SGDLS and YYNGEE. The CDR3 loop spans 14 amino acids.

The rearrangement links TRBV6-1 to TRBJ1-2; TRBD1 aligns across 8 bases. The germline gives CDR1 MNHNS, CDR2 SASEGT. J gave up 2 bases and V 1 base, and 3 bases lay outside the gene matches. CDR3 size: 15 residues. The CDR3 sequence: CASSEGTGSNYGYTF. The CDR3 bases are TGTGCCAGCAGTGAAGGGACAGGGTCCAACTATGGCTACACCTTC.

V gene TRBV30 combines with J gene TRBJ1-1; a weak D match, TRBD1 (5 bases). Germline V gene sequence: CDR1 GTSNPN, CDR2 SVGIG (reference sequence). The germline V and J ends were trimmed by 4 bases and 0 bases, with 9 bases remaining between them. There are 13 residues in the CDR3. The CDR3 loop reads CAWTRGLNTEAFF. CDR3 bases: TGTGCCTGGACTAGGGGCTTGAACACTGAAGCTTTCTTT.